This TCR beta chain was captured in a study of T cell repertoires in cytomegalovirus infection. Looking at the study overall: Signatures in public TCR beta sequences pointed to both CMV infection and matching HLA type.

TCRdb recomputed calls from the reads with MiXCR, one row per CDR3 protein. The table has roughly 700,000 distinct CDR3 sequences, around 32% seen once. Worth noting for this clonotype: The antigen is not known. It may be a read error: a sequence one base away is much more abundant.

Germline loops: CDR1 SGHVS, CDR2 FNYEAQ. Trimming pared 5 bases from V and 0 bases from J, leaving 10 bases between. This CDR3 is 15 amino acids long. The rearrangement links TRBV7-6 to TRBJ2-2, with TRBD2 as a possible D gene (6 bases). The clonotype was recovered from a human donor in good health (CMV status not recorded). Some clones in this sample may be carry-over from other donors' samples. Source: cultured PBMCs, taken from culture after CMV antigen stimulation. In DNA, the CDR3 is TGTGCCAGCAGCGTAGGGACTGCGAACACCGGGGAGCTGTTTTTT. This translates into CASSVGTANTGELFF.